These 4 T cell receptor beta chains came from one sample sequenced in a study of cytomegalovirus exposure and HLA in healthy donors. PCR involved 60 Vbeta and 13 Jbeta primers. Generated by immunoSEQ multiplex PCR, the TCRdb table keeps only in-frame clones and is missing some. The sample consists of 150,000 to 200,000 clones, about 79% of them appearing once. Sequencing used PBMCs. All receptors derive from a woman in her fifties or sixties in good health and CMV-seronegative.

The rearrangement links TRBV2 to TRBJ2-7; TRBD1 is a possible D gene (6 bases). V lost 3 bases and J lost 4, with 25 bases in between. Per germline, CDR1 SNHLY and CDR2 FYNNEI. The CDR3 has 18 residues. The CDR3 bases are TGTGCCAGCAGTGACGGGTGGCGCGCGTCCAAAGGGGGTTACGAGCAGTACTTC. The encoded protein is CASSDGWRASKGGYEQYF. The entire variable domain, with the rest obtained from reference TRBV2 and TRBJ2-7, is as follows: EPEVTQTPSHQVTQMGQEVILRCVPISNHLYFYWYRQILGQKVEFLVSFYNNEISEKSEIFDDQFSVERPDGSNFTLKIRSTKLEDSAMYFCASSDGWRASKGGYEQYFGPGTRLTVT.

This chain uses TRBV18 with TRBJ2-6, with TRBD1 matching 10 bases. V dropped 1 base and J dropped 0; count of bases not matched to a gene: 3. The CDR3 has 18 residues. CDR1 and CDR2 (germline): KGHSH, LQKENI. The CDR3 here is CASSPRTGGYSGANVLTF. The CDR3 DNA is TGTGCCAGCTCACCACGGACAGGGGGTTACTCTGGGGCCAACGTCCTGACTTTC.

The rearrangement links TRBV27 to TRBJ2-1; possible D gene TRBD1, 6 bases. In germline, CDR1 is MNHEY, CDR2 SMNVEV (reference sequence). The CDR3 length is 12 residues. V dropped 7 bases and J dropped 10 bases, with 14 bases sitting between them. DNA of the CDR3: TGTGCCAGCAAGACCATCAGGGGCGAGCAGTTCTTC. Its protein is CASKTIRGEQFF.

The table lists this clone with a few counts. One junction end disagrees with the germline gene, perhaps due to a read error. V gene TRBV20-1 combines with J gene TRBJ1-2; TRBD1 agrees at 7 bases. CDR3 length: 10 residues. CDR1 DFQATT and CDR2 SNEGSKA come from the germline V gene (reference sequence). CDR3: CSARRQGIAF. In DNA, the CDR3 is TGCAGTGCTAGGCGACAGGGAATTGCCTTC.